This entry features one TCR beta chain sequence. Its antigen is not known. The sample originates from a study of T cells after posttransplantation cyclophosphamide. General study findings and limits: After PTCy, TRB diversity resembled that of CNI/methotrexate controls. Skin or GI-infiltrating T cells shared few TRB sequences with blood.

Germline CDR1 is SEHNR and CDR2 is FQNEAQ (reference sequence). Losses at the gene ends were 4 bases for V and 0 bases for J; bases not matched to a gene: 5. This CDR3 region has 15 residues. The naive gate required viable CD3+CD4+ or CD3+CD8+ cells with CCR7+CD45RA+CD45RO-CD95-CD27+CD28+ phenotype. The related graft donor's blood sample was taken on the day of bone marrow donation. Only in-frame clones appear in the TCRdb table, and some are missing; sequencing was by immunoSEQ multiplex PCR. The data contain around 20,000 clones, less than 98% of them seen just once; the ten biggest clones take up less than 0.15%.

The rearrangement links TRBV7-9 to TRBJ2-5; 7 nucleotides match TRBD1. Material: naive CD4+ T cells sorted from PBMCs. The receptor comes from a man aged 50-60 years in good health, CMV-negative, and a related stem cell transplant donor. The CDR3 DNA follows: TGTGCCAGCAGCTGGGCCGGGACAGACCAAGAGACCCAGTACTTC. Its translation is CASSWAGTDQETQYF.